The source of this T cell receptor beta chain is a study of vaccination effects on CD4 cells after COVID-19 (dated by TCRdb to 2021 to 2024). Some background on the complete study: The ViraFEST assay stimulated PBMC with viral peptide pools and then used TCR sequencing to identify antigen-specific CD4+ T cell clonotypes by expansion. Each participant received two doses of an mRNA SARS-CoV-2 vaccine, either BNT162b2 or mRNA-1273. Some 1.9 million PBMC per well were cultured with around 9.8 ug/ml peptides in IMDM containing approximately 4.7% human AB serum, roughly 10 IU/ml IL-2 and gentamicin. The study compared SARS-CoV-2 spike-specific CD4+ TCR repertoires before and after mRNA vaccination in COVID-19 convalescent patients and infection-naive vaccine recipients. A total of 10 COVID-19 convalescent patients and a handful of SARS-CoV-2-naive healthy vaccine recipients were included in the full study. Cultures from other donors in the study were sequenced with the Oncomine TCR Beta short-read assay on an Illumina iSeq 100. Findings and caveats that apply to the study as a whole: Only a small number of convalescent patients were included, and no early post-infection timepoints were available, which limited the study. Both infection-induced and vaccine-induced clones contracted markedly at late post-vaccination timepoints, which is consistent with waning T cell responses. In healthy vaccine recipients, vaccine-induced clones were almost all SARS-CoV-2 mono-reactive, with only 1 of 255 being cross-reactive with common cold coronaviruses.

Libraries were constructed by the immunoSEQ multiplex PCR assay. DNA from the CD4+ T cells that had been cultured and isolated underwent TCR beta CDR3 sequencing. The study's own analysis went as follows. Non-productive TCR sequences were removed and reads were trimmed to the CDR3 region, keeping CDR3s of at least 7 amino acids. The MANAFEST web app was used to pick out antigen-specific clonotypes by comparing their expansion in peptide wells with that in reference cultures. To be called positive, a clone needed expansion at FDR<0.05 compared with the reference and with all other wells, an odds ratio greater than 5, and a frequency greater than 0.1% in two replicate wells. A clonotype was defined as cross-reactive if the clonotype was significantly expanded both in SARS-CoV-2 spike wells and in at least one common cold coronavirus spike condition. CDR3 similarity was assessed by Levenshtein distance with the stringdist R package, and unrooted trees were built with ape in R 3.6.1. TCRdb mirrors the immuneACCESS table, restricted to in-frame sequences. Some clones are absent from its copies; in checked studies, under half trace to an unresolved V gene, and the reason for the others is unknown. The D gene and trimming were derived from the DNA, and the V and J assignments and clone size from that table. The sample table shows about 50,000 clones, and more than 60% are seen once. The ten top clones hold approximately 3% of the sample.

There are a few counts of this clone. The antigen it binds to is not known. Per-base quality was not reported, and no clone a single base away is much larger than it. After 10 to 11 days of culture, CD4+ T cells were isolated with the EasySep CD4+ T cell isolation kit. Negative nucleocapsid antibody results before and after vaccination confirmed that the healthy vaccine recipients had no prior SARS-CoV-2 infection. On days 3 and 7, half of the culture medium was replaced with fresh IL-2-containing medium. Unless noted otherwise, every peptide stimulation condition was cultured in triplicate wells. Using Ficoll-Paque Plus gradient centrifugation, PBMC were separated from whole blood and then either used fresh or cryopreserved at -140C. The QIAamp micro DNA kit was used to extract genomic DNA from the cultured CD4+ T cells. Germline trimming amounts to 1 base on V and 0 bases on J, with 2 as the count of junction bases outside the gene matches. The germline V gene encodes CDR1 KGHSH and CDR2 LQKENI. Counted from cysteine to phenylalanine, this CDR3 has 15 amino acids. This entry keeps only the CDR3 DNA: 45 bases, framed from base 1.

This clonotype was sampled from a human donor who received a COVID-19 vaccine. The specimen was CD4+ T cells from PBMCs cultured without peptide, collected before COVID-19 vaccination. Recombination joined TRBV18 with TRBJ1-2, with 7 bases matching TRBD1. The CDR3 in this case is CASSPRTGSNYGYTF. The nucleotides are TGTGCCAGCTCACCACGGACAGGTTCTAACTATGGCTACACCTTC.